Each of the 13 T cell receptor beta chains below was sequenced from the same sample in a study of cytomegalovirus exposure and HLA in healthy donors. PCR employed 60 Vbeta and 13 Jbeta primers. TCRdb keeps only in-frame clones here, not all; method: immunoSEQ multiplex PCR. The sample consists of 70,000 to 100,000 clones, 80% of them appearing once. The sequenced material came from PBMCs. The receptors were gathered from a man aged 18-30 years in good health and CMV-seronegative.

V gene TRBV4-1 combines with J gene TRBJ1-5; D perhaps matches TRBD1 (6 bases). The CDR3 extends over 16 amino acids. The germline V and J ends were trimmed by 1 base and 5 bases, with 15 bases remaining between them. From germline, CDR1 is MGHRA and CDR2 YSYEKL. The DNA of the CDR3 is TGCGCCAGCAGCCAAGTCTTGGGACAAGTCTATCAGCCCCAGCATTTT. Encoded protein: CASSQVLGQVYQPQHF.

This clone has only one observation. The V call is TRBV7-2, the J call TRBJ2-3; TRBD1 agrees at 8 bases. CDR1 and CDR2 from the germline V gene are SGHTA and FQGNSA. V lost 5 bases and J lost 5; bases outside the gene matches: 9. The CDR3 extends over 15 amino acids. The CDR3 sequence: CASSRDRRAQDTQYF. In DNA form, the CDR3 reads TGTGCCAGCAGCCGGGACAGGAGGGCACAAGATACGCAGTATTTT.

The chain recombines TRBV14 with TRBJ2-7; D gene uncertain. The CDR3 covers 17 residues. Per the germline V gene, CDR1 is SGHDN and CDR2 is FVKESK. V was pared by 4 bases and J by 3 bases, with 22 bases between. CDR3 nucleotides: TGTGCCAGCAGCCCCATACTCCAAAATAGATTCCACTACGAGCAGTACTTC. Translated: CASSPILQNRFHYEQYF.

This clone came up once. The junction differs from germline at one of its ends, possibly a read error. The V and J genes are TRBV7-9 and TRBJ1-2; D is possibly TRBD1 (5 bases). The CDR3 runs 15 residues. Germline CDR1 and CDR2: SEHNR and FQNEAQ (reference sequence). CDR3 DNA sequence: TGTTCCAGCAGCTTAGGGGAGACGGGAAGCGTGGGCTACACCTTC. This gives the protein CSSSLGETGSVGYTF.

This rearrangement joins TRBV5-1 to TRBJ1-4; 11 bases align to TRBD1. Trimming removed 4 bases from V and 7 bases from J; junction bases left unmatched: 3. Germline CDR1 reads SGHRS; CDR2 reads YFSETQ. The CDR3 loop spans 14 amino acids. This chain's CDR3 is CASSMGQGGEKLFF. The CDR3 coding sequence is TGCGCCAGCAGCATGGGACAGGGGGGTGAAAAACTGTTTTTT.

CDR3 in amino acids: CASSSLPGQGADGYTF. For the CDR3, the DNA is TGTGCCAGCAGTTCCCTTCCGGGACAGGGGGCAGATGGCTACACCTTC. V usage is TRBV6-6 and J usage is TRBJ1-2; the match to TRBD1 covers 12 bases. Germline V CDR1 and CDR2: MNHNY, SVGAGI (reference sequence). V was clipped by 4 bases and J by 6 bases; unmatched bases: 9. The CDR3 is made up of 16 amino acids.

The rearrangement uses TRBV7-7 and TRBJ1-6; no reliable D call. Germline CDR1 is SSHAT and CDR2 is FNYEAQ (reference sequence). Deletions cut 5 bases from V and 9 bases from J, with 11 bases between. There are 13 residues in the CDR3. The CDR3 DNA is TGTGCCAGCAGCCTAGATTTCGGTTCACCCCTCCACTTT. This encodes CASSLDFGSPLHF. The full variable domain, rest sourced from reference TRBV7-7 and TRBJ1-6, is GAGVSQSPRYKVTKRGQDVTLRCDPISSHATLYWYQQALGQGPEFLTYFNYEAQPDKSGLPSDRFSAERPEGSISTLTIQRTEQRDSAMYRCASSLDFGSPLHFGNGTRLTVT.

The rearrangement joins TRBV5-1 to TRBJ2-5; 8 bases are shared with TRBD1. Germline V gene sequence: CDR1 SGHRS, CDR2 YFSETQ. The CDR3 runs 14 residues. V dropped 3 bases and J dropped 1; count of bases not matched to a gene: 2. CDR3 nucleotides: TGCGCCAGCAGCTCGGGACAGGCCCAAGAGACCCAGTACTTC. Translated: CASSSGQAQETQYF.

The gene calls are TRBV28 and TRBJ1-3; TRBD1 matches 8 bases. This CDR3 spans 14 amino acids. V lost 5 bases, J lost 4 bases, and 4 bases stayed unmatched. CDR1 and CDR2 from the germline V gene are MDHEN and SYDVKM. CDR3 nucleotide sequence: TGTGCCAGCAGTCAGGGGGCAGGAGGAAACACCATATATTTT. Its protein is CASSQGAGGNTIYF.

In its sample, this clone was seen a few times. The chain is built from TRBV14 and TRBJ1-5, with TRBD1 as a possible D gene (6 bases). With 3 bases removed from V and 7 bases from J, the gap between germline ends came to 7 bases. This CDR3 is built from 12 residues. From germline, CDR1 is SGHDN and CDR2 FVKESK. Written as DNA, the CDR3 is TGTGCCAGCAGCCATGGGGGCCAGCCCCAGCATTTT. Amino acid sequence: CASSHGGQPQHF.

The genes are TRBV21-1 and TRBJ1-5; TRBD1, the table's D call, was not compared with the DNA. TRBV21-1 is a documented pseudogene. CDR3 size: 15 residues. The CDR3 DNA sequence: TGTGCCAGCAGCAAGGACAGTGGTGTCAATCAGCCCCAGCATTTT. Its protein product is CASSKDSGVNQPQHF.

The CDR3 loop is CASSLDGTGSEQYF. The DNA for the CDR3 is TGTGCCAGCAGCTTAGATGGGACAGGGTCCGAGCAGTACTTC. The chain combines TRBV11-3 with TRBJ2-7, with 9 bases identical to TRBD1. The junction had 3 bases not matched to a gene; V was cut back by 0 bases and J by 6 bases. Germline CDR1 reads SGHNT; CDR2 reads YENEEA. There are 14 residues in the CDR3.

This rearrangement joins TRBV6-6 to TRBJ2-1, with 10 bases matching TRBD2. V was pared by 5 bases and J by 3 bases, with 7 bases of the junction left unmatched. Germline V gene lookup returns CDR1 MNHNY and CDR2 SVGAGI (reference sequence). This CDR3 is 16 amino acids long. This CDR3 is CASSSIERGGYNEQFF. For the CDR3, the DNA is TGTGCCAGCAGTAGCATAGAGCGGGGGGGCTACAATGAGCAGTTCTTC.